Presented here are 2 T cell receptor beta chains from one specimen sequenced in a study of shared clonotypes between healthy human individuals. The assay was immunoSEQ multiplex PCR, and TCRdb's table has in-frame clones only and misses some. Of around 980,000 clones in the sample, approximately 80% were seen once. Sequenced sample: memory CD4+ T cells from PBMCs. The subset here: CD45RA-negative fraction. The receptors stem from a man between 18 and 35 years old in good health. Some clones in this sample may be carry-over from other donors' samples.

This chain connects TRBV10-3 to TRBJ2-3; 9 positions agree with TRBD1. The CDR3 loop spans 14 amino acids. V lost 7 bases, J lost 4 bases, and 6 bases stayed unmatched. Germline lookup yields CDR1 ENHRY and CDR2 SYGVKD. CDR3 in amino acids: CAINEQGASDTQYF. CDR3 nucleotides: TGTGCCATCAATGAACAGGGGGCATCAGATACGCAGTATTTT.

With regard to this clone: Because it lacks the conserved phenylalanine or tryptophan at the end, this CDR3 is likely a read error. This chain links TRBV5-8 with TRBJ1-2; 8 bases are shared with TRBD1. Germline values: CDR1 SGHTS, CDR2 YDEGEE. V lost 0 bases and J lost 4; bases outside the gene matches: 2. CDR3 length: 14 residues. CDR3 region: CASSLAGTGYGYTL. As DNA, the CDR3 is TGTGCCAGCAGCTTGGCGGGGACAGGCTATGGCTACACCCTC.